These 14 T cell receptor beta chains were all obtained from the same sample, sequenced in a study of T cell changes during pregnancy in multiple sclerosis. The table came from immunoSEQ multiplex PCR; TCRdb's copy has only in-frame clones and leaves some out. The sample has about 110,000 clones, about nine tenths seen once. The source was peripheral blood, collected after pregnancy. The receptors were sampled from a female donor with multiple sclerosis, enrolled in a pregnancy study.

The genes are TRBV21-1 and TRBJ1-4; the table's D call, TRBD1, has no DNA check behind it. TRBV21-1 is tagged as a pseudogene. The CDR3 spans 15 residues. CDR3 in amino acids: CASSNRQRSNEKLFF. CDR3 bases: TGTGCCAGCAGCAATCGACAGAGAAGTAATGAAAAACTGTTTTTT.

This clone appeared once. Other DNA sequences in this sample translate to the same CDR3. This chain joins TRBV18 and TRBJ1-1, with D possibly matching TRBD1 (5 bases). Germline CDR1 KGHSH, CDR2 LQKENI. The CDR3 spans 14 residues. Deletions cut 3 bases from V and 0 bases from J, with 8 bases between. CDR3 bases: TGTGCCAGCTCACCGGCAGGGTTGAACACTGAAGCTTTCTTT. It encodes CASSPAGLNTEAFF.

The gene calls are TRBV5-1 and TRBJ1-1; 10 bases line up with TRBD1. This CDR3 spans 18 amino acids. Germline V gene data show CDR1 as SGHRS and CDR2 as YFSETQ. V lost 0 bases and J lost 0; bases outside the gene matches: 8. CDR3 bases: TGCGCCAGCAGCTTGGCCGTGAGACAGGGGGCGATGAACACTGAAGCTTTCTTT. It codes for CASSLAVRQGAMNTEAFF.

The sample holds a few counts of this clone. The V and J genes are TRBV21-1 and TRBJ1-5; the table's TRBD1 call for D was not verified on the DNA. TRBV21-1 counts as a pseudogene. The CDR3 consists of 14 residues. CDR3 nucleotides: TGTGCCAGCAGCACCCGACAGGGGAATCAGCCCCAGCATTTT. Protein product: CASSTRQGNQPQHF.

This clone was counted once. V gene TRBV5-1 combines with J gene TRBJ1-1; D not certain. Trimming left V 0 bases short and J 5 bases short, with 5 bases between. Per the germline V gene, CDR1 is SGHRS and CDR2 is YFSETQ. The CDR3 totals 12 residues. The CDR3 here is CASSLGVTEAFF. DNA of the CDR3: TGCGCCAGCAGCTTGGGCGTAACTGAAGCTTTCTTT.

The chain is built from TRBV14 and TRBJ1-2, with D unresolved. From germline, CDR1 is SGHDN and CDR2 FVKESK. V was cut by 5 bases and J by 6 bases, with 13 bases left in between. The CDR3 contains 13 residues. This chain's CDR3 is CASSYWTANGYTF. CDR3 DNA sequence: TGTGCCAGCAGCTATTGGACTGCCAATGGCTACACCTTC.

The rearrangement links TRBV4-1 to TRBJ2-1, with D maybe TRBD2 (6 bases). The CDR3 is made up of 15 amino acids. The V end was cut by 3 bases, the J end by 2 bases, with 11 bases between. The V gene's germline CDR1 is MGHRA and CDR2 YSYEKL. The CDR3 DNA reads TGCGCCAGCAGCCAGGGACTCGTACCCTACAATGAGCAGTTCTTC. Translating gives CASSQGLVPYNEQFF.

The table lists this clone with a few counts. The gene calls are TRBV4-1 and TRBJ1-1, with a possible D match to TRBD1 (6 bases). Trimming removed 6 bases from V and 1 base from J, with 18 bases in between. This CDR3 is 16 amino acids long. Germline CDR1 reads MGHRA; CDR2 reads YSYEKL. CDR3 in amino acids: CASRQGPIRGNTEAFF. DNA of the CDR3: TGCGCCAGCAGACAGGGCCCTATTCGGGGGAACACTGAAGCTTTCTTT.

The gene calls are TRBV19 and TRBJ2-3, with 12 bases lining up with TRBD2. Per germline, CDR1 LNHDA and CDR2 SQIVND (reference sequence). V lost 3 bases to trimming and J lost 8 bases; unmatched junction nucleotides: 6. The CDR3 contains 15 residues. The CDR3 nucleotides read TGTGCCAGTAGTATGACTAGCGGGGGCGGTGGTACGCAGTATTTT. It yields the protein CASSMTSGGGGTQYF.

This sequence joins TRBV28 and TRBJ1-4; D may be TRBD1 (6 bases). The CDR3 covers 17 residues. Germline V gene data show CDR1 as MDHEN and CDR2 as SYDVKM. Trimming cost V 6 bases and J 6 bases, with 23 bases left between them. The CDR3 DNA sequence: TGTGCCAGCAGCTCGGTACAGGGTGGGTTCGGGTATGAAAAACTGTTTTTT. It is translated as CASSSVQGGFGYEKLFF.

The chain couples TRBV6-5 to TRBJ1-4, with D perhaps TRBD1 (5 bases). V gave up 2 bases and J gave up 8 bases, with 15 bases separating them. The CDR3 totals 15 residues. Germline loops: CDR1 MNHEY, CDR2 SVGAGI. The CDR3 nucleotides read TGTGCCAGCAGTTACCGGATCCAGGGCGACGAAAAACTGTTTTTT. Amino acid sequence: CASSYRIQGDEKLFF.

The J gene is TRBJ2-7, the V gene TRBV2; 7 bases align to TRBD2. From germline, CDR1 is SNHLY and CDR2 FYNNEI. V shed 7 bases and J 0 bases; nucleotides not matched to a gene: 6. CDR3 length equals 14 residues. The CDR3 DNA is TGTGCCAGCACCACCGCGGGGGTCTCCTACGAGCAGTACTTC. Its translation: CASTTAGVSYEQYF.

The genes are TRBV9 and TRBJ2-7; TRBD2 matches 8 bases. The germline V gene has CDR1 SGDLS and CDR2 YYNGEE. The CDR3 has 16 residues. V shed 4 bases, J shed 2 bases, and the junction held 11 bases outside the gene matches. DNA of the CDR3: TGTGCCAGCAGCCCCCTCGGGGGGGACCCTCCCTACGAGCAGTACTTC. It is translated as CASSPLGGDPPYEQYF. Full variable domain (missing parts from reference TRBV9 and TRBJ2-7): DSGVTQTPKHLITATGQRVTLRCSPRSGDLSVYWYQQSLDQGLQFLIQYYNGEERAKGNILERFSAQQFPDLHSELNLSSLELGDSALYFCASSPLGGDPPYEQYFGPGTRLTVT.

The chain employs TRBV11-2 and TRBJ1-5, with D possibly matching TRBD1 (6 bases). This CDR3 comprises 14 residues. V shed 1 base and J shed 9 bases, with 13 bases lying between them. CDR1 SGHAT and CDR2 FQNNGV come from the germline V gene. CDR3 residues: CASSLGGGGGPQHF. CDR3 nucleotide sequence: TGTGCCAGCAGCTTAGGGGGAGGGGGGGGGCCCCAGCATTTT.